Below, 3 T cell receptor beta chains from the same sample are listed, as sequenced in a study of spatial heterogeneity in lung cancer. TCRdb passed the 5' RACE reads through MiXCR, listing each CDR3 protein once. The repertoire holds approximately 82,000 distinct CDR3 sequences, with around 13% as singletons. The time point: sample taken at primary tumor resection. Unsorted whole RNA from tumor, nontumor lung or frozen PBMC underwent sequencing. The material sequenced was PBMCs, taken at surgery. Receptors originate from a male donor with early-stage non-small cell lung cancer.

This clonotype was counted many times. This chain uses TRBV4-2 with TRBJ2-3; TRBD2 matches 7 bases. Unmatched junction bases numbered 9, after V lost 2 bases and J lost 1 base. The CDR3 has 17 amino acids. Germline CDR1 and CDR2: LGHNA and YNFKEQ. CDR3: CASSQNRGGDGTDTQYF. As DNA, the CDR3 is TGTGCCAGCAGCCAAAATCGCGGGGGAGATGGCACAGATACGCAGTATTTT.

This clonotype was seen a few times. This chain links TRBV2 with TRBJ2-2; D call uncertain. Per germline, CDR1 SNHLY and CDR2 FYNNEI. This CDR3 is 15 amino acids long. The ends were cut back, 2 bases at V and 4 bases at J, with 11 bases in the middle. The CDR3 protein is CASSEQGSSTGELFF. CDR3 coding DNA: TGTGCCAGCAGTGAACAAGGCTCCAGCACCGGGGAGCTGTTTTTT.

In its sample, this clonotype was seen a few times. The rearrangement links TRBV7-9 to TRBJ1-1, with D possibly matching TRBD1 (6 bases). Germline CDR1 is SEHNR and CDR2 is FQNEAQ (reference sequence). The CDR3 totals 12 residues. Between the trimmed V and J ends, which lost 1 base and 6 bases, there was a span of 6 bases. CDR3 bases: TGTGCCAGCAGCTTAGACAGGGCTGAAGCTTTCTTT. It is translated as CASSLDRAEAFF.